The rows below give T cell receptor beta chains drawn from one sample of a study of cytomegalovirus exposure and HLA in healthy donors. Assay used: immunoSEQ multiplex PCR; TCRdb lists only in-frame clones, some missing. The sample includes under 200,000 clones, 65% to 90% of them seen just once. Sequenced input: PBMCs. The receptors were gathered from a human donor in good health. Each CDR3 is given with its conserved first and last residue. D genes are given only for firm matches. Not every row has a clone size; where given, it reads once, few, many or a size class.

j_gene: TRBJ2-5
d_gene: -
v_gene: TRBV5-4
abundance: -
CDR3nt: TGTGCCAGCAGCTTGGAGGGGGAGACCCAGTACTTC
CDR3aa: CASSLEGETQYF

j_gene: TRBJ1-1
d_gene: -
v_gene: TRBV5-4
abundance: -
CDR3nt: TGTGCCAGCAGCCTAATCGACAGAAACACTGAAGCTTTCTTT
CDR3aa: CASSLIDRNTEAFF

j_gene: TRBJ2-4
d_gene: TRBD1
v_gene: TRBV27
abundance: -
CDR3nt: TGTGCCAGCACCCTGACAGGGGATCTGGACAAAAACATTCAGTACTTC
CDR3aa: CASTLTGDLDKNIQYF

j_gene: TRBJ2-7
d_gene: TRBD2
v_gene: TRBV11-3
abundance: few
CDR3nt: TGTGCCAGCAGCGAACAATCGGGGGGCGAGCAGTACTTC
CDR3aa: CASSEQSGGEQYF

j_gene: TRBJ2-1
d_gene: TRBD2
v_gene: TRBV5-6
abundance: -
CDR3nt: TGTGCCAGCAGCTTGGTTGGTAGCGGGGTGTTTGAGCAGTTCTTC
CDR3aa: CASSLVGSGVFEQFF

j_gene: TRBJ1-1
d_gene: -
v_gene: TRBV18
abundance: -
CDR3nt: TGTGCCAGCTCACCGCCGACGAGTACAGGGAACACTGAAGCTTTCTTT
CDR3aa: CASSPPTSTGNTEAFF

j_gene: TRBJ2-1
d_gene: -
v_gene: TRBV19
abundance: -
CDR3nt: TGTGCCAGTCGACAAAACGCGGGGTCTTTGTATGAGCAGTTCTTC
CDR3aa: CASRQNAGSLYEQFF

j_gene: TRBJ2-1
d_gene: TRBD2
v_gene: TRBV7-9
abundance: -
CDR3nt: TGTGCCAGCAGCTTTTCCGGGACTAGCGGGGAAGGGGAGCAGTTCTTC
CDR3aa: CASSFSGTSGEGEQFF

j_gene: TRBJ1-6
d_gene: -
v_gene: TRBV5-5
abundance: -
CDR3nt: TGTGCCAGCAGGGCTACAGAGTATAATTCACCCCTCCACTTT
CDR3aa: CASRATEYNSPLHF

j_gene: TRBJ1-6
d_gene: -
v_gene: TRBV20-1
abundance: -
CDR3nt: TGCAGTGCTAGCTCAAGAGGGTCCCTCCACTTT
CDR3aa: CSASSRGSLHF

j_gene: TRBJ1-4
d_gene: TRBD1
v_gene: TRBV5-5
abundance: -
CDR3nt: TGTGCCAGCAGCCCCTCATCACAGGGGAGCGCAACTAATGAAAAACTGTTTTTT
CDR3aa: CASSPSSQGSATNEKLFF

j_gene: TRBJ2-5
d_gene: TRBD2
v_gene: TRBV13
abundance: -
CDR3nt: TGTGCCAGCAGCTCCATACTAGCGGGGGAGAAAGAGACCCAGTACTTC
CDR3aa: CASSSILAGEKETQYF

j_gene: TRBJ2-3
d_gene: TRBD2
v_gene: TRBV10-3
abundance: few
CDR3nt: TGTGCCATCAGTGATCGCGGGGGGTCTAGCACAGATACGCAGTATTTT
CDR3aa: CAISDRGGSSTDTQYF

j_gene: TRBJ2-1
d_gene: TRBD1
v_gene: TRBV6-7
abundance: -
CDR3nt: TGTGCCGGTCCCGGGACAGCGAGCAATGAGCAGTTCTTC
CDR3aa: CAGPGTASNEQFF

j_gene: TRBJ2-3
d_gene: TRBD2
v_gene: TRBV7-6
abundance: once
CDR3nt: TGTGCCAGCAGCACGACTAGCGGGGGGACAGATACGCAGTATTTT
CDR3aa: CASSTTSGGTDTQYF

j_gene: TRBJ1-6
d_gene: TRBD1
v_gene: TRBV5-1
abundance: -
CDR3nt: TGCGCCAGCACCAAATCGGGGACAGGGCATAATTCACCCCTCCACTTT
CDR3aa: CASTKSGTGHNSPLHF

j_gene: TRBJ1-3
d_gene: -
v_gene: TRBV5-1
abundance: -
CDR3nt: TGCGCCAGCAGCTTGGAAGGGGGAGCCGGAAACACCATATATTTT
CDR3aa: CASSLEGGAGNTIYF

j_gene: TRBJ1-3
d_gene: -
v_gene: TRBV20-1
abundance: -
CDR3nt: TGCAGTGCTAGTTTAAGAAACACCATATATTTT
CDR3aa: CSASLRNTIYF

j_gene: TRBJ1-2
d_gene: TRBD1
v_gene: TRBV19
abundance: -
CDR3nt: TGTGCCAGTAGTGAAGGACAGGCCCCCTATGGCTACACCTTC
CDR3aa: CASSEGQAPYGYTF

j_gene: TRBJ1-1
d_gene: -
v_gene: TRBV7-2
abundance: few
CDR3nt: TGTGCCAGCAGCCTTGGACAAGCCATGAACACTGAAGCTTTCTTT
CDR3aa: CASSLGQAMNTEAFF

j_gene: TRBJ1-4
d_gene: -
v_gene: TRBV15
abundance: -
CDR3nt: TGTGCCACCAAAGGCCCGGGGGGTGAAAAACTGTTTTTT
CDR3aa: CATKGPGGEKLFF

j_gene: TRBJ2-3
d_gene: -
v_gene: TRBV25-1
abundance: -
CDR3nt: TGTGCCAGCAGTCCTACAGGGTCGTCGCAGTATTTT
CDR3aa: CASSPTGSSQYF

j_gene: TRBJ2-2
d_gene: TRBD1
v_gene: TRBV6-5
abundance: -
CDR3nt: TGTGCCAGCAGTGGGGACAGGGCGAACACCGGGGAGCTGTTTTTT
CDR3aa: CASSGDRANTGELFF

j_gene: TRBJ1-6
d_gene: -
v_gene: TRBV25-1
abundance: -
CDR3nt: TGTGCCAGCAGTGAAGGAGTTCAGGGAAATTCACCCCTCCACTTT
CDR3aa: CASSEGVQGNSPLHF

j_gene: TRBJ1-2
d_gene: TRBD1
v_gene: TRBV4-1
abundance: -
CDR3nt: TGCGCCAGCAGCCAGGGGACAGGGACCGGCTACACCTTC
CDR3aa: CASSQGTGTGYTF

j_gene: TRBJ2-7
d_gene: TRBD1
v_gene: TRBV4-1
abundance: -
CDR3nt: TGCGCCAGCAGCCACCCGGGACAGGGGGTCTACGAGCAGTACTTC
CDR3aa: CASSHPGQGVYEQYF

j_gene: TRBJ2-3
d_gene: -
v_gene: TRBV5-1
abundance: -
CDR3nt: TGCGCCAGCAGCTGGACCGTTGGGGCGGGCCAGGGGGATACGCAGTATTTT
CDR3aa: CASSWTVGAGQGDTQYF

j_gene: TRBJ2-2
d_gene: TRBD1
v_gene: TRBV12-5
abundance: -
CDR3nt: TGTGCTAGTGGTTCTCCCTCCGGGACAGGGGGCACCGGGGAGCTGTTTTTT
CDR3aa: CASGSPSGTGGTGELFF

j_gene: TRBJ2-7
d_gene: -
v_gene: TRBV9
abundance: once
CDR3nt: TGTGCCAGCAGCGTAGGCCGCGGGACGGAAAACTACGAGCAGTACTTC
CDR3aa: CASSVGRGTENYEQYF

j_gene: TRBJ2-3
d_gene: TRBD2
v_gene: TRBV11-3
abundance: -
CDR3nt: TGTGCCAGCAGCTTAGAGGGCGGGGGGCGCAATACGCAGTATTTT
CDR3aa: CASSLEGGGRNTQYF

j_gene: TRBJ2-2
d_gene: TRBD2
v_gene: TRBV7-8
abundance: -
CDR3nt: TGTGCCAGCAGCTCAATGACTAGCGGGGGGGGCGGGGAGCTGTTTTTT
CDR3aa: CASSSMTSGGGGELFF

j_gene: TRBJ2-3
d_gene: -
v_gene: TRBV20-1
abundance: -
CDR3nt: TGCAGTGCTAGAACCCACCTTAGGCAGTATTTT
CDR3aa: CSARTHLRQYF

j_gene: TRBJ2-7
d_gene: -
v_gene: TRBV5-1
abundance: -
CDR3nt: TGCGCCAGCAGCTTGGAGGCGGGGACCTCCTACGAGCAGTACTTC
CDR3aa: CASSLEAGTSYEQYF

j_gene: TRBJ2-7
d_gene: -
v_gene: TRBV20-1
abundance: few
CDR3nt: TGCAGTGCCGCACAGGACTACGAGCAGTACTTC
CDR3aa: CSAAQDYEQYF

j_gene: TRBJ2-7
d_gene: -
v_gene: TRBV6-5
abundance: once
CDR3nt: TGTGCCAGCAGTGCACAGGTCAGCTCCTACGAGCAGTACTTC
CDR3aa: CASSAQVSSYEQYF

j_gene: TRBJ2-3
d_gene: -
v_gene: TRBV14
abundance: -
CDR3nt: TGTGCCAGCAGCCAAGATCTGATACCGACATCTACGCAGTATTTT
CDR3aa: CASSQDLIPTSTQYF

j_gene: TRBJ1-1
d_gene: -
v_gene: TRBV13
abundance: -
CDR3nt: TGTGCCAGCAGCGCCGACAGGCTGAACACTGAAGCTTTCTTT
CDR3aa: CASSADRLNTEAFF

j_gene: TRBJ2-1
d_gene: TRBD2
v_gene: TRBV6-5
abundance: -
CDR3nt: TGTGCCAGCAGTTACCAGCGGGGGGGGGAGAATGAGCAGTTCTTC
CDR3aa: CASSYQRGGENEQFF

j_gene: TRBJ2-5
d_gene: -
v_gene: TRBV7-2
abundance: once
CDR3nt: TGTGCCAGCAGCTTATATGGGGGGGAGACCCAGTACTTC
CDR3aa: CASSLYGGETQYF

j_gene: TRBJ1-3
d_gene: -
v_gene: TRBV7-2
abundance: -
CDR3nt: TGTGCCAGCAGCCCAGTTGACAGGAGCTCTGGAAACACCATATATTTT
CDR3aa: CASSPVDRSSGNTIYF

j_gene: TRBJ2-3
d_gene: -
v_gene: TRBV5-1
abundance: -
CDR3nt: TGCGCCAGCAGCCCTCAACTAGATAGGGATACGCAGTATTTT
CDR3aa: CASSPQLDRDTQYF

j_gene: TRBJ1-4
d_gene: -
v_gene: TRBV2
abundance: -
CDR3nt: TGTGCCAGCAGTGAGGGAGGGGCAGGTGAAAAACTGTTTTTT
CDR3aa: CASSEGGAGEKLFF

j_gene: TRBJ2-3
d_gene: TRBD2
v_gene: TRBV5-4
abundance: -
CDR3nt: TGTGCCAGCAGCAATCCAATAGCGGGGATTAGCACAGATACGCAGTATTTT
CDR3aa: CASSNPIAGISTDTQYF

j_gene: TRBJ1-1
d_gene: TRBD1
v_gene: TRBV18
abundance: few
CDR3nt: TGTGCCAGCTCACGAGTGACAGGGGGGGACACTGAAGCTTTCTTT
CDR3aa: CASSRVTGGDTEAFF

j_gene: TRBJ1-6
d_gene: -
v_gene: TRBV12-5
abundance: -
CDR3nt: TGTGCTAGTGGTCCGGGAGATCCGGGTTCACCCCTCCACTTT
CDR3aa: CASGPGDPGSPLHF

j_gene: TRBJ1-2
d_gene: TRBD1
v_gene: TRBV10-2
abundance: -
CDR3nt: TGCGCCAGCAGTGAGTCCGGGACAGCCCTCTATGGCTACACCTTC
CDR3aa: CASSESGTALYGYTF